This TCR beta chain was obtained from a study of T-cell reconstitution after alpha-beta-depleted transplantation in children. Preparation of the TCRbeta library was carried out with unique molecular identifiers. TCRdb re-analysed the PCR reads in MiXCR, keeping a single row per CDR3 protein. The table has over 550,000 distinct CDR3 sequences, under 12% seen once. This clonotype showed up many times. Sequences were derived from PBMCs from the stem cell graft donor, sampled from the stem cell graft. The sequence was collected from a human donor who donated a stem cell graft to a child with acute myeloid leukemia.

CDR3 in amino acids: CASSLSHSSYEQYF. DNA of the CDR3: TGTGCCAGCAGCTTATCCCACAGCTCCTACGAGCAGTACTTC. This chain connects TRBV7-2 to TRBJ2-7; no reliable D call. Germline-derived CDR1 and CDR2 are SGHTA and FQGNSA. The CDR3 consists of 14 residues. The V end was cut by 2 bases, the J end by 0 bases, with 8 bases between.